This T cell receptor (beta chain) was captured by sequencing in a study of T cells expressing NK-cell markers. For the study at large: Most of the eight sequenced donors tested HCMV-seropositive; one tested seronegative.

For each CDR3 protein, TCRdb gives one entry from its re-call of the 5' RACE reads, without DNA. The repertoire table contains fewer than 400,000 distinct CDR3 sequences. Germline values: CDR1 LGHDT, CDR2 YNNKEL (reference sequence). This CDR3 has 20 residues. This chain connects TRBV3-1 to TRBJ2-3; the TCRdb call, TRBD2, lacks DNA for checking. This TCR was recovered from a man aged 18 to 69 in good health. Sample: blood T cells: a sorted CD56 or NKG2C T cell subset, CD4+ or CD8+ T cells, or bulk PBMC T cells (not recorded which). CDR3 residues: CASSQEYQRTSGGYTDTQYF.